This T cell receptor (beta chain) was recorded in a study of blood T cell repertoires in COVID-19. About the study: Sources were T cells, B-cell-depleted T cells, or PBMCs; the material itself was cDNA or gDNA.

In the source study's methods: It was from reference gene primer amplification that nucleated cell counts were estimated. Generated by immunoSEQ multiplex PCR, the TCRdb table keeps only in-frame clones and is missing some. The D gene and trimming were derived from the DNA, and the V and J assignments and clone size from that table. Of about 160,000 clones in the sample, over 85% were seen once. V gave up 2 bases and J gave up 3 bases, with 8 bases separating them. CDR1 and CDR2 from the germline V gene are MNHEY and SVGEGT. This CDR3 is 14 amino acids long. The receptor's source is an older woman with COVID-19, enrolled during active disease. J is TRBJ1-5 and V is TRBV6-2 or TRBV6-3; D unresolved. The source material was peripheral blood. CDR3 in DNA: TGTGCCAGCAGTTACATCAGGCTCAATCAGCCCCAGCATTTT. This sequence encodes CASSYIRLNQPQHF.